Listed below are T cell receptor beta chains from one sample, sequenced in a study of blood T cell repertoires in COVID-19. The assay was immunoSEQ multiplex PCR, and TCRdb's table has in-frame clones only and misses some. The data show more than 250,000 clones, with around 85% seen just once and approximately 2% held by the top ten. Specimen: peripheral blood. The receptors here all came from a woman in her 30s who had recovered from COVID-19. Both conserved end residues are part of each CDR3. Fields, in order: clone size, J gene, V gene, D gene, CDR3 DNA, CDR3 protein. D genes are given only for firm matches. Expanded clones get a size class; other rows say once, few or many, or leave the size out.

NA	TRBJ2-4	TRBV13	NA	TGTGCCAGCAGCGGTACCTACGCTAGTGAAGACATTCAGTACTTC	CASSGTYASEDIQYF
NA	TRBJ2-1	TRBV6-5	NA	TGTGCCAGCAGTTACTCCGAGGACAATGAGCAGTTCTTC	CASSYSEDNEQFF
NA	TRBJ1-2	TRBV19	NA	TGTGCCAGTACGGGACACTCACAACACCCCGCTTCCTCGGGCTACACCTTC	CASTGHSQHPASSGYTF
NA	TRBJ2-3	TRBV24-1	TRBD2	TGTGCCACCAGTGACCCCGGGAGGGCCCTGGTAGATACGCAGTATTTT	CATSDPGRALVDTQYF
NA	TRBJ2-3	TRBV7-2	NA	TGTGCCAGCAGGGGTAGCGGAGATACGCAGTATTTT	CASRGSGDTQYF
NA	TRBJ1-1	TRBV29-1	TRBD1	TGCAGCGTTGAAGGCACAGGACAGGGTCACACTGAAGCTTTCTTT	CSVEGTGQGHTEAFF
NA	TRBJ2-5	TRBV7-2	NA	TGTGCCAGCAGCTTCGCGGACCAAGAGACCCAGTACTTC	CASSFADQETQYF
NA	TRBJ2-2	TRBV30	NA	TGTGCCTGGAGTTCGGGGTTAGGCACCGGGGAGCTGTTTTTT	CAWSSGLGTGELFF
NA	TRBJ2-2	TRBV5-5	NA	TGTGCCAGCCGAGGATACACCGGGGAGCTGTTTTTT	CASRGYTGELFF
NA	TRBJ2-2	TRBV4-3	TRBD1	TGCGCCAGCAGCCAAGCAACGGGACAGGGGTACTCCGGGGAGCTGTTTTTT	CASSQATGQGYSGELFF
NA	TRBJ2-2	TRBV11-2	TRBD2	TGTGCCAGCACCTACCGGGGGGGAGCGAACACCGGGGAGCTGTTTTTT	CASTYRGGANTGELFF
NA	TRBJ1-2	TRBV6-1	NA	TGTGCCAGCAGTGAAGCAAGACAGAGAAACTATGGCTACACCTTC	CASSEARQRNYGYTF
NA	TRBJ2-1	TRBV7-9	TRBD2	TGTGCCAGCAGCTCACTAGCGGGAGCAGGCAATGAGCAGTTCTTC	CASSSLAGAGNEQFF
once	TRBJ2-7	TRBV4-2	NA	TGTGCCAGCAGCCAAGAACACGGGGGTGGCGAGCAGTACTTC	CASSQEHGGGEQYF
NA	TRBJ1-5	TRBV9	TRBD1	TGTGCCAGCAGCAAAGGGGACAGTAATAATTTTCAGCCCCAGCATTTT	CASSKGDSNNFQPQHF
NA	TRBJ1-3	TRBV28	TRBD1	TGTGCCAGCAGCGTGGGTACAGGGGCTCCAGCTGGAAACACCATATATTTT	CASSVGTGAPAGNTIYF
NA	TRBJ1-3	TRBV18	NA	TGTGCCAGCTCACCGGGACAACTCTCTGGAAACACCATATATTTT	CASSPGQLSGNTIYF
once	TRBJ2-3	TRBV28	TRBD2	TGTGCCAGCAACGGGGGGGCGGCCGGGACAGATACGCAGTATTTT	CASNGGAAGTDTQYF
NA	TRBJ1-1	TRBV18	NA	TGTGCCAGCTCCTGGGGGGGTGAGACTGAAGCTTTCTTT	CASSWGGETEAFF
once	TRBJ2-7	TRBV28	TRBD2	TGTGCCAGCAGGGCGCGCGGGGGATCCTACGAGCAGTACTTC	CASRARGGSYEQYF
NA	TRBJ1-5	TRBV2	NA	TGTGCCAGCAGCAACAGGCCTACCCGACGGAGCAATCAGCCCCAGCATTTT	CASSNRPTRRSNQPQHF
NA	TRBJ2-3	TRBV5-1	NA	TGCGCCAGCAGCAAGCGGATCACCACAGATACGCAGTATTTT	CASSKRITTDTQYF
NA	TRBJ2-3	TRBV4-1	TRBD2	TGCGCCAGCAGCCAAGGCGAGCGGGGGGGCACAGATACGCAGTATTTT	CASSQGERGGTDTQYF
NA	TRBJ2-7	TRBV12-3/TRBV12-4	TRBD1	TGTGCCAGCAGTTACCGGGACAGTCCGTACTTC	CASSYRDSPYF
NA	TRBJ1-5	TRBV20-1	NA	TGCAGTGCTAGTTTCAGCTCGGGTCCGGGAGGCAATCAGCCCCAGCATTTT	CSASFSSGPGGNQPQHF
NA	TRBJ1-1	TRBV30	NA	TGTGCCTGGAGAGGGGATTGGAGCAACACTGAAGCTTTCTTT	CAWRGDWSNTEAFF
NA	TRBJ2-7	TRBV2	NA	TGTGCCAGCAGTGAAGCGGGGGCCAGAGCCTACGAGCAGTACTTC	CASSEAGARAYEQYF
few	TRBJ2-5	TRBV13	TRBD2	TGTGCCAGCAGCCCCCAGCGGGGGGGTTCAGAGACCCAGTACTTC	CASSPQRGGSETQYF
NA	TRBJ1-2	TRBV28	NA	TGTGCCAGCAACTCAAAGTGGGTGGAGGGAGATAATGGCTACACCTTC	CASNSKWVEGDNGYTF
NA	TRBJ2-2	TRBV6-5	TRBD2	TGTGCCAGCAGTTTAACTAGCGGGGCGAACACCGGGGAGCTGTTTTTT	CASSLTSGANTGELFF
once	TRBJ2-3	TRBV6-1	TRBD1	TGTGCCAGCAGTGAAGCGAGGACAGGGGTCAAGTCGTTCGATACGCAGTATTTT	CASSEARTGVKSFDTQYF
NA	TRBJ2-1	TRBV7-3	NA	TGTGCCAGCAGCGCGGACTTAACCGACTACAATGAGCAGTTCTTC	CASSADLTDYNEQFF
NA	TRBJ2-7	TRBV19	TRBD2	TGTGCCAGTAGTATCATACCCCTCGGGGGGATAACCTACGAGCAGTACTTC	CASSIIPLGGITYEQYF
NA	TRBJ2-6	TRBV7-2	NA	TGTGCCAGCAGCTTAGACGGGAGACCCCTCTCTGGGGCCAACGTCCTGACTTTC	CASSLDGRPLSGANVLTF
NA	TRBJ2-5	TRBV3-1/TRBV3-2	NA	TGTGCCAGCAGGCGGGATGTGGAGGAGACCCAGTACTTC	CASRRDVEETQYF
NA	TRBJ1-5	TRBV12-3/TRBV12-4	NA	TGTGCCAGCAGGGCAAACAGTTATCAGCCCCAGCATTTT	CASRANSYQPQHF
few	TRBJ2-7	TRBV7-2	TRBD2	TGTGCCAGCAGCCTAGCGGGAGGGCCCTACGAGCAGTACTTC	CASSLAGGPYEQYF
NA	TRBJ1-2	TRBV30	NA	TGTGCCTGGAGCAAATTACGGGTTGGCTACACCTTC	CAWSKLRVGYTF
NA	TRBJ1-5	TRBV25-1	NA	TGTGCCAGCAGTGAGGCAGGGGATCCGGGGTCGCCCCAGCATTTT	CASSEAGDPGSPQHF
NA	TRBJ2-2	TRBV5-6	TRBD1	TGTGCCAGCAGCTCCTGGCCCAGGGGGAGCACCGGGGAGCTGTTTTTT	CASSSWPRGSTGELFF
few	TRBJ2-3	TRBV7-9	TRBD2	TGTGCCAGCAGTTCCAGACTAGCGGGGGGCACAGATACGCAGTATTTT	CASSSRLAGGTDTQYF
NA	TRBJ2-5	TRBV7-3	TRBD1	TGTGCCAGCAGCCAGGGGGCCGAGGAGACCCAGTACTTC	CASSQGAEETQYF
once	TRBJ2-5	TRBV6-1	NA	TGTGCCAGCAGTGAAAACAGGGTTGGAGAGACCCAGTACTTC	CASSENRVGETQYF
NA	TRBJ1-1	TRBV5-6	NA	TGTGCCAGCAGCATGGAACGTAGGAACACTGAAGCTTTCTTT	CASSMERRNTEAFF
NA	TRBJ1-1	TRBV5-4	TRBD1	TGTGCCAGCAGCTTGGGACAGGGGGCGCCCACTGAAGCTTTCTTT	CASSLGQGAPTEAFF
many	TRBJ2-5	TRBV18	TRBD1	TGTGCCAGCTCATCGGGACAGGGAGAGACCCAGTACTTC	CASSSGQGETQYF
NA	TRBJ1-2	TRBV7-9	NA	TGTGCCAGCAGCTTATATGCGGGGGATGGCTACACCTTC	CASSLYAGDGYTF
NA	TRBJ2-2	TRBV21-1	NA	TGTGCCAGCAGCATCTGGAGGGCCGGGGAGCTGTTTTTT	CASSIWRAGELFF
NA	TRBJ2-2	TRBV29-1	NA	TGCAGCGTTGTGGGGGGCACCGGGGAGCTGTTTTTT	CSVVGGTGELFF
NA	TRBJ1-1	TRBV29-1	NA	TGCAGCGCCGGGAGGGGGTTAATGACGGCTGAAGCTTTCTTT	CSAGRGLMTAEAFF
NA	TRBJ2-1	TRBV30	TRBD1	TGTGCCTGGAGTCCTCCAAGGACAGGGCCGAACAATGAGCAGTTCTTC	CAWSPPRTGPNNEQFF
NA	TRBJ2-3	TRBV6-6	NA	TGTGCCAGCAGTACGCCGCCGGACTCGGATACGCAGTATTTT	CASSTPPDSDTQYF
NA	TRBJ2-3	TRBV10-3	TRBD2	TGTGCCACGGGACTAGCGGGAGGCGGTAGCACAGATACGCAGTATTTT	CATGLAGGGSTDTQYF
once	TRBJ1-2	TRBV2	NA	TGTGCCAGCAGCGATTCGGGGGAATCCGCAACTTCTAACTATGGCTACACCTTC	CASSDSGESATSNYGYTF
NA	TRBJ1-5	TRBV18	NA	TGTGCCAGCTCACCTAGTGGGGGGGGCAATCAGCCCCAGCATTTT	CASSPSGGGNQPQHF
NA	TRBJ2-5	TRBV10-1	TRBD1	TGCGCCAGCAGCGAGGACAGGGGAAAAGAGACCCAGTACTTC	CASSEDRGKETQYF
once	TRBJ2-2	TRBV28	NA	TGTGCCAGCAGCCCTACCGACTGGGTTAACACCGGGGAGCTGTTTTTT	CASSPTDWVNTGELFF
NA	TRBJ1-1	TRBV12-3/TRBV12-4	NA	TGTGCCAGCAGTTCCCGGGGTGAAGCTTTCTTT	CASSSRGEAFF
NA	TRBJ2-7	TRBV19	NA	TGTGCCAGTAGTCCGACCGGAGGCGAGCAGTACTTC	CASSPTGGEQYF